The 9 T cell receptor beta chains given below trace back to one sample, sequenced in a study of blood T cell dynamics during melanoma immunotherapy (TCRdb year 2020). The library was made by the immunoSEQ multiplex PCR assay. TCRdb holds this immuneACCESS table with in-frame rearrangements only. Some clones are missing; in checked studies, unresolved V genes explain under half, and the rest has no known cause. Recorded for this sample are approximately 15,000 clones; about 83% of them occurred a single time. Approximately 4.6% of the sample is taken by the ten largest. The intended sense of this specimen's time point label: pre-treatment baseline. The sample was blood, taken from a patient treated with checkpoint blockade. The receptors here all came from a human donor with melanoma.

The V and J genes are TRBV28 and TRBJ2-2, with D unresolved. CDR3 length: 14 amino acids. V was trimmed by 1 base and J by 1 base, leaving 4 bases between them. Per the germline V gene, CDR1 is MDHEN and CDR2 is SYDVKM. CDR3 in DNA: TGTGCCAGCAGTTTATATGGGAACACCGGGGAGCTGTTTTTT. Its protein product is CASSLYGNTGELFF.

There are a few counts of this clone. The CDR3 region is CASSPIGVGGNTIYF. As DNA, the CDR3 is TGCGCCAGCAGCCCGATAGGGGTTGGAGGAAACACCATATATTTT. V and J are TRBV4-1 and TRBJ1-3; a weak D match, TRBD1 (5 bases). CDR1 MGHRA and CDR2 YSYEKL come from the germline V gene. V dropped 4 bases and J dropped 4 bases, with 14 bases sitting between them. The CDR3 loop spans 15 amino acids.

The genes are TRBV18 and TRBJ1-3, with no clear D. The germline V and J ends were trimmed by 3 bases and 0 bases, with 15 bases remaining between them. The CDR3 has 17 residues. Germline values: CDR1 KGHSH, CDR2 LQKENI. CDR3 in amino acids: CASSPSVYFRSGNTIYF. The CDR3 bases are TGTGCCAGCTCACCCTCAGTATATTTTCGCTCTGGAAACACCATATATTTT.

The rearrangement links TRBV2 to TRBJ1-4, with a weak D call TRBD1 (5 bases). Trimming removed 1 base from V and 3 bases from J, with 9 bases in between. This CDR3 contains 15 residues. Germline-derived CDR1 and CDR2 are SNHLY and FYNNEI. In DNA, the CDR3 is TGTGCCAGCAGTGAAGACGTAGGGGCTAATGAAAAACTGTTTTTT. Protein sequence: CASSEDVGANEKLFF.

The CDR3 loop reads CAWSVRGANVLTF. As DNA, the CDR3 is TGTGCCTGGAGTGTACGTGGGGCCAACGTCCTGACTTTC. The chain joins TRBV30 to TRBJ2-6, with D unclear. There are 13 residues in the CDR3. Trimming removed 0 bases from V and 3 bases from J, with 3 bases in between. Looked up from germline, CDR1 is GTSNPN and CDR2 is SVGIG (reference sequence).

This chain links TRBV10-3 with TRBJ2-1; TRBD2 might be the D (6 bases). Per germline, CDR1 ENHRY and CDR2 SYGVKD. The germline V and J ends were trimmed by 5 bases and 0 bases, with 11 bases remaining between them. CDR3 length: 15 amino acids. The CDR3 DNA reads TGTGCCATCAGTCGCGGGGAAAGCTCCTACAATGAGCAGTTCTTC. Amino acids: CAISRGESSYNEQFF.

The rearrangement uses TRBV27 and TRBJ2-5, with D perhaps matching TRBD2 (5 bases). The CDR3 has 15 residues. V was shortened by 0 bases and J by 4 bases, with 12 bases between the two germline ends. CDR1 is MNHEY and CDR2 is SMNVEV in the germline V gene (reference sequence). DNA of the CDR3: TGTGCCAGCAGTTTATCTGTTTGGGCGGGAGAGACCCAGTACTTC. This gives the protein CASSLSVWAGETQYF.

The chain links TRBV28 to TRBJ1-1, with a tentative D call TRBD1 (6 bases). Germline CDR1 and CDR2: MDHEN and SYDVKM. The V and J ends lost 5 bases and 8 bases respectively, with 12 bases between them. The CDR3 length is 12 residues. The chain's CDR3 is CASSPGTSEAFF. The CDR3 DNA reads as TGTGCCAGCAGTCCCGGGACATCGGAAGCTTTCTTT. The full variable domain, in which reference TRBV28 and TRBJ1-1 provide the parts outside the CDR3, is DVKVTQSSRYLVKRTGEKVFLECVQDMDHENMFWYRQDPGLGLRLIYFSYDVKMKEKGDIPEGYSVSREKKERFSLILESASTNQTSMYLCASSPGTSEAFFGQGTRLTVV.

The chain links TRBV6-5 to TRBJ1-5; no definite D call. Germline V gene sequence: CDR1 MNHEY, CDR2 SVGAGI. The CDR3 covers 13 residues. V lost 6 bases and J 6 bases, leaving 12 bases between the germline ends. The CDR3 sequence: CASSLTSSQPQHF. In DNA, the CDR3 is TGTGCCAGCAGCCTGACCAGTAGTCAGCCCCAGCATTTT.